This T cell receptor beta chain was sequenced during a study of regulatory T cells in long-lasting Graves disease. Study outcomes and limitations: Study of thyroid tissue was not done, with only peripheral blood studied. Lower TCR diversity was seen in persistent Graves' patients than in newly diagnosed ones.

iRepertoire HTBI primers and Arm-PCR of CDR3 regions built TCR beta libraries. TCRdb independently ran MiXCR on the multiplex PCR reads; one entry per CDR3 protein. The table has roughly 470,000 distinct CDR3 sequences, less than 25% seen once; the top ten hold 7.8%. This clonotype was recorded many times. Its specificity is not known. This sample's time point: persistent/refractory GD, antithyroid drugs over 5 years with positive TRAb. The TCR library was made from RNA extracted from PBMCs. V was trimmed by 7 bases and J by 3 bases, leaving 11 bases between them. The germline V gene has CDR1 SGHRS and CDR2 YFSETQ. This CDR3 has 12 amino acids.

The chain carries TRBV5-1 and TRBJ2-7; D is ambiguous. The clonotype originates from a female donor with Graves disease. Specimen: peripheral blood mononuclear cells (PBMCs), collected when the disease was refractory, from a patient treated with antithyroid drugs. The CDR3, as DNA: TGCGCCAGCGGAGTGGGCGGCTACGAGCAGTACTTC. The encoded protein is CASGVGGYEQYF.